The 32 T cell receptor beta chains below come from one sample, sequenced in a study of immune evolution from preneoplasia to lung adenocarcinoma. Method: immunoSEQ multiplex PCR; TCRdb's copy keeps in-frame clones and lacks some. The profile shows nearly 2,500 clones, around 39% of them singletons. The sample was FFPE adjacent normal lung tissue. These receptor sequences come from a person aged 55 to 79 with lung adenocarcinoma.

This clone is medium-sized by share. The gene calls are TRBV29-1 and TRBJ1-5, with TRBD1 matching 8 bases. The CDR3 is 13 amino acids. Trimming took 7 bases from V and 6 from J; bases not matched to a gene: 8. The germline gives CDR1 SQVTM, CDR2 ANQGSEA. The CDR3 sequence is CSAGQGFSQPQHF. The CDR3, as DNA: TGCAGCGCTGGACAGGGCTTCAGTCAGCCCCAGCATTTT. The full variable domain, completed using reference TRBV29-1 and TRBJ1-5, is SAVISQKPSRDICQRGTSLTIQCQVDSQVTMMFWYRQQPGQSLTLIATANQGSEATYESGFVIDKFPISRPNLTFSTLTVSNMSPEDSSIYLCSAGQGFSQPQHFGDGTRLSIL.

V gene TRBV7-2 combines with J gene TRBJ1-1; D is undetermined. The CDR3 sequence is 13 residues long. Germline assignment: CDR1 SGHTA and CDR2 FQGNSA. V was trimmed by 2 bases and J by 8 bases, leaving 12 bases between them. CDR3 region: CASSLWVREEAFF. In DNA, the CDR3 is TGTGCCAGCAGCTTATGGGTTCGGGAAGAAGCTTTCTTT.

This clone occurred a few times. J is TRBJ1-3 and V is TRBV9, with 10 bases that match TRBD1. Trimming removed 5 bases from V and 2 bases from J; junction bases left unmatched: 4. Germline values: CDR1 SGDLS, CDR2 YYNGEE. The CDR3 is 15 residues long. CDR3 sequence (DNA): TGTGCCAGCAGGACAGGGGGCGACGCTGGAAACACCATATATTTT. It is translated as CASRTGGDAGNTIYF.

The chain links TRBV4-1 to TRBJ2-5; D gene uncertain. The CDR3 totals 16 residues. The germline V gene encodes CDR1 MGHRA and CDR2 YSYEKL. V dropped 0 bases and J dropped 0 bases, with 11 bases sitting between them. The chain's CDR3 is CASSQDHVGYQETQYF. Here the CDR3 DNA reads TGCGCCAGCAGCCAAGATCACGTGGGGTACCAAGAGACCCAGTACTTC.

CDR3 amino acids: CASSDTGIRNEKLFF. The CDR3 DNA is TGTGCCAGCAGCGATACAGGGATCCGGAATGAAAAACTGTTTTTT. This rearrangement joins TRBV7-2 to TRBJ1-4; tentatively, D is TRBD1 (6 bases). Trimming took off 5 bases at V and 5 bases at J, with 15 bases between the two ends. Germline V gene sequence: CDR1 SGHTA, CDR2 FQGNSA. CDR3 length equals 15 residues.

The chain recombines TRBV4-3 with TRBJ2-7; D call uncertain. The V end lost 0 bases, the J end lost 0 bases, and 9 bases lay between the germline ends. Looked up from germline, CDR1 is LGHNA and CDR2 is YSLEER. The CDR3 length is 15 residues. As DNA, the CDR3 is TGCGCCAGCAGCCAAGATCCGGCCAGCTCCTACGAGCAGTACTTC. This encodes CASSQDPASSYEQYF.

This chain links TRBV7-8 with TRBJ1-4; maybe TRBD1 (6 bases). Trimming pared 5 bases from V and 7 bases from J, leaving 17 bases between. The CDR3 loop spans 15 amino acids. Germline V gene sequence: CDR1 SGHVS, CDR2 FQNEAQ. The CDR3 region has the DNA TGTGCCAGCAGCCCACCCGGGGGCCGCGCTGAAAAACTGTTTTTT. Translation: CASSPPGGRAEKLFF.

The V and J genes are TRBV30 and TRBJ2-7, with D perhaps given as TRBD1 or TRBD2 (5 bases each). CDR1 and CDR2 (germline): GTSNPN, SVGIG (reference sequence). The CDR3 extends over 15 amino acids. V shed 1 base and J shed 0 bases, with 13 bases lying between them. The CDR3 spells CAWSGDGSSSYEQYF. The DNA for the CDR3 is TGTGCCTGGAGTGGGGACGGGTCTAGCTCCTACGAGCAGTACTTC.

J is TRBJ1-6 and V is TRBV4-2; D remains unclear. The germline V and J ends were trimmed by 0 bases and 6 bases, with 12 bases remaining between them. Germline V gives CDR1 LGHNA, CDR2 YNFKEQ. The CDR3 runs to 16 residues. CDR3 loop: CASSQDLGTSNSPLHF. The CDR3 coding sequence is TGTGCCAGCAGCCAAGATTTGGGCACTTCTAATTCACCCCTCCACTTT.

This sequence joins TRBV6-5 and TRBJ2-7; the match to TRBD1 covers 9 bases. There are 13 residues in the CDR3. Per the germline V gene, CDR1 is MNHEY and CDR2 is SVGAGI. Losses at the gene ends were 4 bases for V and 5 bases for J; bases not matched to a gene: 3. The CDR3 region is CASSSQGAHEQYF. Here the CDR3 DNA reads TGTGCCAGCAGTTCACAGGGGGCGCACGAGCAGTACTTC.

CDR3 loop: CASSPFPGQGIGGYTF. The DNA for the CDR3 is TGTGCCAGCAGCCCCTTCCCGGGACAGGGGATTGGTGGCTACACCTTC. This rearrangement joins TRBV14 to TRBJ1-2; TRBD1 matches 10 bases. The CDR3 contains 16 residues. Germline CDR1 is SGHDN and CDR2 is FVKESK. The V and J ends lost 4 bases and 7 bases, in that order; junction bases with no gene match: 12.

This clone was detected only a few times. The chain links TRBV2 to TRBJ2-3, with D hard to call. V was trimmed by 1 base and J by 4 bases, leaving 9 bases between them. This CDR3 is built from 14 residues. Germline CDR1 SNHLY, CDR2 FYNNEI. DNA for the CDR3: TGTGCCAGCAGTGAAGATCGCGGATCAGATACGCAGTATTTT. Translated: CASSEDRGSDTQYF.

This clone was detected once. The gene calls are TRBV9 and TRBJ1-2; TRBD1 aligns across 12 bases. The CDR3 runs 15 residues. V lost 3 bases and J lost 3; bases outside the gene matches: 3. Germline assignment: CDR1 SGDLS and CDR2 YYNGEE. The CDR3 loop is CASSGDRGPDYGYTF. The CDR3, as DNA: TGTGCCAGCAGCGGGGACAGGGGGCCTGACTATGGCTACACCTTC.

This sequence joins TRBV4-2 and TRBJ1-2, with D unclear. Trimming shortened V by 0 bases and J by 8 bases, and 7 bases separated the two germline ends. This CDR3 is built from 12 residues. From germline, CDR1 is LGHNA and CDR2 YNFKEQ. CDR3 sequence (DNA): TGTGCCAGCAGCCAAGATCAGCACGGCTACACCTTC. Its protein product is CASSQDQHGYTF.

The chain has TRBV7-6 and TRBJ2-5; D not certain. The V end was cut by 1 base, the J end by 5 bases, with 8 bases between. This CDR3 comprises 13 residues. The germline V gene encodes CDR1 SGHVS and CDR2 FNYEAQ. The CDR3 region has the DNA TGTGCCAGCAGCTTAGAGTTGAGGGAGACCCAGTACTTC. Protein sequence: CASSLELRETQYF.

Written as DNA, the CDR3 is TGTGCCTGGAGTCCCGGGGGAGGCTACACCTTC. It is translated as CAWSPGGGYTF. The V call is TRBV30, the J call TRBJ1-2, with TRBD1 as a possible D gene (5 bases). V lost 2 bases, J lost 8 bases, and 9 bases lay in between. Germline V gene sequence: CDR1 GTSNPN, CDR2 SVGIG (reference sequence). This CDR3 spans 11 amino acids.

By frequency in the sample, this clone is medium-sized. V and J are TRBV7-3 and TRBJ1-2; 8 nucleotides line up with TRBD1. This CDR3 has 13 residues. The V gene's germline CDR1 is SGHTA and CDR2 FQGTGA. Unmatched junction bases numbered 3, after V lost 2 bases and J lost 7 bases. The CDR3 loop is CASSLQGARGYTF. The CDR3 DNA follows: TGTGCCAGCAGCTTACAGGGGGCGCGTGGCTACACCTTC. Together with reference TRBV7-3 and TRBJ1-2, the CDR3 gives the full variable domain: GAGVSQTPSNKVTEKGKYVELRCDPISGHTALYWYRQSLGQGPEFLIYFQGTGAADDSGLPNDRFFAVRPEGSVSTLKIQRTERGDSAVYLCASSLQGARGYTFGSGTRLTVV.

This clone was found a few times. The V and J genes are TRBV19 and TRBJ1-6; 7 bases are shared with TRBD1. CDR1 is LNHDA, CDR2 SQIVND, per germline (reference sequence). V shed 4 bases, J shed 5 bases, and the junction held 5 bases outside the gene matches. The CDR3 has 15 amino acids. The CDR3 here is CASSTQGGDNSPLHF. The CDR3 DNA sequence: TGTGCCAGTAGTACGCAGGGGGGTGATAATTCACCCCTCCACTTT.

The chain links TRBV4-3 to TRBJ2-4; D possibly uses TRBD1 or TRBD2 (5 bases each). The germline V and J ends were trimmed by 0 bases and 12 bases, with 15 bases remaining between them. CDR3 length: 14 amino acids. The germline gives CDR1 LGHNA, CDR2 YSLEER. CDR3 DNA: TGCGCCAGCAGCCAAGACAAGACGGTGAGGGGTCAGTACTTC. It specifies CASSQDKTVRGQYF.

The J gene is TRBJ2-1, the V gene TRBV12-5; D is ambiguous. The germline V gene has CDR1 LGHNT and CDR2 FRNRAP. Trimming pared 7 bases from V and 8 bases from J, leaving 12 bases between. This CDR3 is built from 12 residues. CDR3 sequence: CASAEVWDEQFF. CDR3 DNA: TGTGCTAGTGCCGAGGTGTGGGATGAGCAGTTCTTC. The full variable domain, rest sourced from reference TRBV12-5 and TRBJ2-1, is DARVTQTPRHKVTEMGQEVTMRCQPILGHNTVFWYRQTMMQGLELLAYFRNRAPLDDSGMPKDRFSAEMPDATLATLKIQPSEPRDSAVYFCASAEVWDEQFFGPGTRLTVL.

The rearrangement joins TRBV7-9 to TRBJ2-7, with D hard to call. The ends were cut back, 8 bases at V and 3 bases at J, with 20 bases in the middle. This CDR3 spans 15 amino acids. Germline V gene sequence: CDR1 SEHNR, CDR2 FQNEAQ (reference sequence). The CDR3 DNA reads as TGTGCCAGCCTCCCGAAACTGGGGTCTAGCTACGAGCAGTACTTC. Encoded protein: CASLPKLGSSYEQYF.

For the CDR3, the DNA is TGTGCCAGCAGCTTGGCCAGCGGGAGGGCCGGGGAGCTGTTTTTT. Amino acid sequence: CASSLASGRAGELFF. The chain is built from TRBV7-9 and TRBJ2-2; 10 nucleotides agree with TRBD2. Germline CDR1 SEHNR, CDR2 FQNEAQ (reference sequence). This CDR3 is built from 15 residues. The trim removed 3 bases at V and 6 bases at J, leaving 4 bases unmatched.

The chain uses TRBV9 and TRBJ2-2; D not resolved. Per germline, CDR1 SGDLS and CDR2 YYNGEE. The V and J ends lost 3 bases and 2 bases respectively, with 5 bases between them. The length of the CDR3 is 13 residues. The CDR3 reads CASSGANTGELFF. The CDR3 coding sequence is TGTGCCAGCAGCGGGGCCAACACCGGGGAGCTGTTTTTT.

The CDR3 DNA is TGTGCCAGCGCTTTATCCTACAATGAGCAGTTCTTC. This gives the protein CASALSYNEQFF. V is TRBV27 and J is TRBJ2-1, with D uncertain. The V and J ends lost 8 bases and 1 base respectively, with 6 bases between them. The CDR3 is 12 amino acids. CDR1 and CDR2 from the germline V gene are MNHEY and SMNVEV (reference sequence).

This chain connects TRBV4-2 to TRBJ2-7, with a tentative D call TRBD2 (6 bases). The CDR3 runs to 15 residues. Between the trimmed V and J ends, which lost 0 bases and 3 bases, there was a span of 12 bases. CDR1 and CDR2 (germline): LGHNA, YNFKEQ. The CDR3 reads CASSQEGGEIYEQYF. The CDR3, as DNA: TGTGCCAGCAGCCAAGAAGGAGGGGAGATCTACGAGCAGTACTTC.

The genes are TRBV15 and TRBJ2-5; 12 bases align to TRBD2. The germline V gene has CDR1 LNHNV and CDR2 YYDKDF (reference sequence). The length of the CDR3 is 15 residues. V trimming: 3 bases; J trimming: 3 bases; junction bases outside the gene matches: 2. CDR3 nucleotides: TGTGCCACCAGCAGTAGACTAGCGGGAGAAGAGACCCAGTACTTC. Translation: CATSSRLAGEETQYF.

V is TRBV9 and J is TRBJ1-5; D gene uncertain. Germline V gene sequence: CDR1 SGDLS, CDR2 YYNGEE. V lost 4 bases and J 6 bases, leaving 14 bases between the germline ends. The CDR3 extends over 14 amino acids. Written as DNA, the CDR3 is TGTGCCAGCAGCCCAGATGGGGTGGTTCAGCCCCAGCATTTT. Protein: CASSPDGVVQPQHF.

This clone appeared a single time. The CDR3 sequence is CASSLDFGRYEQYF. DNA for the CDR3: TGTGCCAGCAGCTTGGATTTTGGCAGGTACGAGCAGTACTTC. The chain combines TRBV5-6 with TRBJ2-7; D gene unclear. Deletions cut 0 bases from V and 4 bases from J, with 11 bases between. The germline CDR1 and CDR2 sequences are SGHDT and YYEEEE. This CDR3 comprises 14 residues.

The V and J genes are TRBV30 and TRBJ2-2; maybe TRBD2 (7 bases). Per germline, CDR1 GTSNPN and CDR2 SVGIG (reference sequence). This CDR3 region has 15 residues. Trimming removed 3 bases from V and 5 bases from J, with 16 bases in between. The CDR3 protein is CAWSGGPHETGELFF. The CDR3 DNA reads TGTGCCTGGAGCGGGGGGCCCCATGAGACCGGGGAGCTGTTTTTT.

This sequence joins TRBV29-1 and TRBJ2-7, with TRBD2 as a possible D gene (7 bases). The CDR3 extends over 14 amino acids. Trimming left V 6 bases short and J 3 bases short, with 18 bases between. Germline CDR1 and CDR2: SQVTM and ANQGSEA. This CDR3 reads CSVRIQGGSYEQYF. DNA of the CDR3: TGCAGCGTCCGGATACAGGGAGGGAGCTACGAGCAGTACTTC.

The chain has TRBV6-1 and TRBJ2-5, with TRBD1 identical over 9 bases. Germline CDR1 is MNHNS and CDR2 is SASEGT. The J segment lost 4 bases and the V segment lost 6 bases, leaving 9 bases of the junction unmatched. This CDR3 is built from 15 residues. CDR3 nucleotides: TGTGCCAGCAGCGCCAAGGGACAGGGAAGAGAGACCCAGTACTTC. This sequence encodes CASSAKGQGRETQYF.

This clone was counted a few times. The CDR3 bases are TGTGCCAGTAGACGCGGGACTGAAGCTTTCTTT. As protein: CASRRGTEAFF. This chain joins TRBV19 and TRBJ1-1; D remains ambiguous. The CDR3 totals 11 residues. The V end lost 6 bases, the J end lost 5 bases, and 7 bases lay between the germline ends. CDR1 is LNHDA, CDR2 SQIVND, per germline (reference sequence).